This record looks at one TCR beta chain sequence and its context. Its target is not known. The same CDR3 arises from other DNA sequences in this sample as well. These data originate in a study of cytomegalovirus exposure and HLA in healthy donors. Study-level information: Sequencing of around 200 million T cells in an earlier analysis found some 100 million unique TCR beta sequences. The early release's HLA-typed donors yielded approximately 81 million unique TCRs.

V dropped 5 bases and J dropped 1 base, with 15 bases sitting between them. Germline loops: CDR1 MDHEN, CDR2 SYDVKM. The CDR3 totals 15 residues. In the PCR, 60 Vbeta and 13 Jbeta primers were used. Produced via immunoSEQ multiplex PCR; TCRdb's table is partial and in-frame only. Here the sample spans around 200,000 clones, nearly 80% being singletons. Study-wide points: Apparent HLA restriction characterized most CMV-associated TCR beta chains in a later analysis. A few CMV-associated chains were confirmed in vitro to be specific for CMV antigens.

Sequencing was performed on PBMCs. The clonotype comes from a male donor in good health and CMV-seronegative. This sequence joins TRBV28 and TRBJ2-7, with D possibly being TRBD1 (6 bases). Here the CDR3 DNA reads TGTGCCAGCAGTCTAAGGGGGTCCACATCCTACGAGCAGTACTTC. Translated: CASSLRGSTSYEQYF.